A selection of T cell receptor beta chains follows, all from one sample in a study of T cells after yellow fever vaccination. TCRdb re-called the 5' RACE reads with MiXCR, one entry per CDR3 protein. The sample contains around 100,000 distinct CDR3 sequences, 8.4% of which appear only once. The material was CD8+ T cells sorted from PBMCs, obtained 45 days after the yellow fever booster vaccination. The receptors derive from a man under 40 who received the YFV17D yellow fever vaccine. Each CDR3 is given with its conserved first and last residue. A D gene is named only where the DNA matches it firmly. Expanded clones are given a class, and other clones once, few, many or no size at all.

v_call	j_call	d_call	clone_size	cdr3_aa	cdr3_nt
TRBV7-8	TRBJ2-1	TRBD2	many	CASSVRAASGFFHNEQFF	TGTGCCAGCAGCGTCAGGGCGGCTAGCGGGTTTTTCCACAATGAGCAGTTCTTC
TRBV20-1	TRBJ1-2	TRBD1	many	CSARDDRVFNYGYTF	TGCAGTGCTAGAGATGACAGGGTTTTTAACTATGGCTACACCTTC
TRBV12-5	TRBJ1-5	NA	many	CASGLSSGVIEPQHF	TGTGCTAGTGGTTTGTCGTCGGGGGTCATAGAGCCCCAGCATTTT
TRBV6-1	TRBJ2-3	TRBD1	many	CASSPPRGTGADTQYF	TGTGCCAGCAGTCCCCCGAGGGGGACAGGGGCAGATACGCAGTATTTT
TRBV12-3/TRBV12-4	TRBJ2-5	TRBD2	many	CASSWTSGTQETQYF	TGTGCCAGCAGTTGGACTAGCGGGACCCAAGAGACCCAGTACTTC
TRBV3-1	TRBJ2-4	TRBD2	many	CASSQIREGVDIQYF	TGTGCCAGCAGCCAGATTCGGGAGGGCGTGGACATTCAGTACTTC
TRBV6-1	TRBJ2-1	NA	few	CASSGTHGNGFLSYNEQFF	TGTGCCAGCAGTGGAACCCATGGAAACGGGTTTCTCTCCTACAATGAGCAGTTCTTC
TRBV5-6	TRBJ2-7	NA	once	CARSDGIVWEQYF	TGTGCCAGGAGCGACGGGATCGTCTGGGAGCAGTACTTC
TRBV27	TRBJ2-7	NA	many	CASSFNPSYEQYF	TGTGCCAGCAGTTTCAACCCTTCCTACGAGCAGTACTTC
TRBV4-2	TRBJ1-5	TRBD1	many	CASSQEEGAFQPQHF	TGTGCCAGCAGCCAAGAGGAGGGGGCCTTTCAGCCCCAGCATTTT
TRBV10-3	TRBJ2-3	TRBD1	many	CAIRPGTGGLADTQYF	TGTGCCATCAGACCCGGGACAGGGGGCCTGGCAGATACGCAGTATTTT
TRBV20-1	TRBJ2-3	TRBD2	many	CSAYPTSGAGDTQYF	TGCAGTGCTTACCCGACTAGCGGGGCGGGGGATACGCAGTATTTT
TRBV9	TRBJ2-1	TRBD1	few	CASSVALRQGEQFF	TGTGCCAGCAGCGTAGCCCTTCGACAGGGTGAGCAGTTCTTC
TRBV27	TRBJ1-2	NA	NA	CASSLTPGQSAYGYTF	TGTGCCAGCAGCTTAACACCGGGACAATCGGCCTATGGCTACACCTTC
TRBV12-3/TRBV12-4	TRBJ2-2	NA	many	CASRATGELFF	TGTGCCAGCAGGGCTACCGGGGAGCTGTTTTTT
TRBV30	TRBJ2-1	NA	NA	CAWSRDLQNEQFF	TGTGCCTGGAGTAGGGACCTTCAGAATGAGCAGTTCTTC
TRBV10-3	TRBJ2-7	NA	many	CAISETPSSYEQYF	TGTGCCATCAGTGAAACTCCCAGCTCCTACGAGCAGTACTTC
TRBV18	TRBJ2-1	NA	NA	CASSPGPGSSYNEQFF	TGTGCCAGCTCACCCGGTCCGGGGAGCTCCTACAATGAGCAGTTCTTC
TRBV27	TRBJ2-1	NA	many	CASSPSGTREQFF	TGTGCCAGCAGTCCCTCCGGGACCCGTGAGCAGTTCTTC
TRBV5-1	TRBJ2-1	TRBD2	many	CASSSMTSGIDEQFF	TGCGCCAGCAGCTCGATGACTAGCGGGATCGATGAGCAGTTCTTC
TRBV14	TRBJ2-1	NA	NA	CASSPGLHSYNEQFF	TGTGCCAGCAGCCCTGGACTGCACTCCTACAATGAGCAGTTCTTC
TRBV2	TRBJ2-2	TRBD2	NA	CASSWTSRELFF	TGTGCCAGCAGTTGGACTAGCAGGGAGCTGTTTTTT
TRBV6-1	TRBJ2-7	NA	many	CASSEVDSFPYEQYF	TGTGCCAGCAGTGAAGTAGACAGCTTTCCCTACGAGCAGTACTTC
TRBV4-3	TRBJ2-7	TRBD1	many	CASSQVEGGTYEQYF	TGCGCCAGCAGCCAAGTGGAAGGGGGCACCTACGAGCAGTACTTC
TRBV7-8	TRBJ2-2	NA	many	CASRQANTGELFF	TGTGCCAGCAGACAGGCGAACACCGGGGAGCTGTTTTTT
TRBV20-1	TRBJ2-1	TRBD1	many	CSARGLPGQDYNEQFF	TGCAGTGCTAGGGGACTGCCGGGACAGGACTACAATGAGCAGTTCTTC
TRBV12-3/TRBV12-4	TRBJ2-3	NA	many	CASSFGSTGTDTQYF	TGTGCCAGCAGTTTCGGTAGTACAGGGACGGATACGCAGTATTTT
TRBV13	TRBJ2-3	TRBD2	many	CASSLPGTETSGSTDTQYF	TGTGCCAGCAGCCTCCCTGGGACAGAGACTAGCGGGAGCACAGATACGCAGTATTTT
TRBV4-3	TRBJ2-7	NA	many	CASSQEGANYEQYF	TGCGCCAGCAGCCAAGAGGGCGCTAACTACGAGCAGTACTTC
TRBV24-1	TRBJ2-3	NA	many	CATSDFGRGTDTQYF	TGTGCCACCAGTGATTTCGGCAGGGGCACAGATACGCAGTATTTT
TRBV20-1	TRBJ1-1	NA	many	CSARGKGTGNTEAFF	TGCAGTGCTAGAGGAAAGGGAACGGGGAACACTGAAGCTTTCTTT
TRBV20-1	TRBJ1-2	NA	many	CSARGGNYGYTF	TGCAGTGCCCGTGGGGGTAACTATGGCTACACCTTC
TRBV11-3	TRBJ2-1	NA	once	CASSRFADHEQFF	TGTGCCAGCAGCCGGTTCGCGGACCATGAGCAGTTCTTC
TRBV7-6	TRBJ2-7	NA	NA	CASSSGGRDYKVEQYF	TGTGCCAGCAGCTCCGGGGGCCGGGACTATAAGGTCGAGCAGTACTTC
TRBV18	TRBJ2-5	NA	many	CASSPSGVETQYF	TGTGCCAGCTCACCATCGGGCGTCGAGACCCAGTACTTC
TRBV7-2	TRBJ2-3	NA	many	CASSSSPADTQYF	TGTGCCAGCAGCTCAAGCCCCGCAGATACGCAGTATTTT
TRBV11-2	TRBJ2-7	NA	NA	CASSWAEGPSYEQYF	TGTGCCAGCAGCTGGGCCGAGGGTCCCTCCTACGAGCAGTACTTC
TRBV19	TRBJ2-1	NA	many	CASSVSGLGYNEQFF	TGTGCCAGTAGTGTGAGCGGCCTTGGGTACAATGAGCAGTTCTTC
TRBV28	TRBJ2-7	TRBD1	NA	CASNRQGAQIHEQYF	TGTGCCAGCAACCGCCAGGGGGCCCAGATCCACGAGCAGTACTTC
TRBV5-1	TRBJ2-5	NA	many	CASGSRGGFQETQYF	TGCGCCAGCGGGTCACGAGGGGGGTTCCAAGAGACCCAGTACTTC
TRBV30	TRBJ2-7	NA	NA	CAWSGTNRDGDSYEQYF	TGTGCCTGGAGTGGAACTAACCGGGACGGGGACTCCTACGAGCAGTACTTC
TRBV25-1	TRBJ2-2	NA	many	CASSEYRDTGELFF	TGTGCCAGCAGTGAATACAGGGACACCGGGGAGCTGTTTTTT
TRBV12-3/TRBV12-4	TRBJ2-2	TRBD2	many	CASSLGSSGRLFF	TGTGCCAGCAGTTTAGGATCTAGCGGGAGGCTGTTTTTT
TRBV5-1	TRBJ2-1	TRBD2	NA	CASSLYGRPAEQFF	TGCGCCAGCAGCTTGTACGGGAGGCCCGCTGAGCAGTTCTTC
TRBV29-1	TRBJ1-1	NA	many	CSVENNIHGAFF	TGCAGCGTTGAAAATAACATACACGGGGCTTTCTTT
TRBV6-1	TRBJ2-1	NA	few	CASSDLAPHTSYNEQFF	TGTGCCAGCAGTGACCTAGCGCCGCATACCTCCTACAATGAGCAGTTCTTC
TRBV7-9	TRBJ2-1	NA	many	CALLTTRDDEQFF	TGTGCCTTGCTAACGACGAGGGACGATGAGCAGTTCTTC
TRBV5-8	TRBJ1-1	TRBD1	many	CASSPTGIEAFF	TGTGCCAGCAGCCCGACAGGGATTGAAGCTTTCTTT
TRBV3-1	TRBJ2-3	NA	NA	CASIQGGRGTDTQYF	TGTGCCAGCATCCAAGGCGGAAGGGGGACAGATACGCAGTATTTT
TRBV7-8	TRBJ2-5	TRBD1	few	CASTQPGTGGLGETQYF	TGTGCCAGCACCCAGCCCGGGACAGGAGGCTTAGGAGAGACCCAGTACTTC
TRBV19	TRBJ1-1	NA	NA	CASSIAGSEAFF	TGTGCCAGTAGTATAGCCGGCTCTGAAGCTTTCTTT
TRBV5-4	TRBJ2-1	TRBD2	few	CASSSYGGTYNEQFF	TGTGCCAGCAGCTCATACGGGGGGACCTACAATGAGCAGTTCTTC
TRBV13	TRBJ1-2	TRBD1	few	CASSLGPVGQGNYGYTF	TGTGCCAGCAGCTTAGGACCCGTGGGACAGGGAAACTATGGCTACACCTTC
TRBV9	TRBJ2-3	NA	many	CASSVVSGTSTDTQYF	TGTGCCAGCAGCGTAGTCAGCGGAACTAGCACAGATACGCAGTATTTT
TRBV7-2	TRBJ1-5	TRBD1	many	CASSLWTGGQPQHF	TGTGCCAGCAGCTTATGGACAGGGGGACAGCCCCAGCATTTT
TRBV6-5	TRBJ2-7	NA	many	CASSYSAVVGRIHEQYF	TGTGCCAGCAGTTACTCAGCCGTCGTGGGAAGGATCCACGAGCAGTACTTC
TRBV4-1	TRBJ2-1	NA	NA	CASSSAQVFDNEQFF	TGCGCCAGCAGCTCGGCCCAGGTGTTTGACAATGAGCAGTTCTTC
TRBV7-9	TRBJ2-7	NA	many	CASGRDGMAYEQYF	TGTGCCAGCGGCCGGGACGGCATGGCCTACGAGCAGTACTTC
TRBV15	TRBJ2-5	NA	many	CATSRDMGSETQYF	TGTGCCACCAGCAGAGATATGGGGTCGGAGACCCAGTACTTC
TRBV2	TRBJ1-5	TRBD1	NA	CAFSPTGTNQPQHF	TGTGCCTTCAGTCCGACAGGGACTAATCAGCCCCAGCATTTT